The present T cell receptor (beta chain) was sequenced within a study of shared clonotypes between healthy human individuals. Libraries were prepared by immunoSEQ multiplex PCR; TCRdb keeps only in-frame clonotypes and omits some of them. The sample carries more than 1.2 million clones, 98% recorded once. To note about this clone: Its specificity is not known.

Both subsets, CD45RA+ naive and CD45RA-negative memory, were split from the CD4+ cells. There are 13 residues in the CDR3. The germline gives CDR1 LNHDA, CDR2 SQIVND (reference sequence). Trimming cost V 5 bases and J 6 bases, with 13 bases left between them. Study-wide points: An effect of sequencing depth on clonotype sharing among donors was expected. Generation probability values for non-shared clonotypes were lower than those for clonotypes shared by all four donors.

The sequenced sample was naive CD4+ T cells sorted from blood. Subset here: CD45RA+ positively selected. This clonotype was sampled from a man aged 25-40 years in good health. The chain combines TRBV19 with TRBJ1-1; no clear D. CDR3 nucleotide sequence: TGTGCCAGTAGTCCCTTACGGTTCCCTGAAGCTTTCTTT. Translating it yields CASSPLRFPEAFF.